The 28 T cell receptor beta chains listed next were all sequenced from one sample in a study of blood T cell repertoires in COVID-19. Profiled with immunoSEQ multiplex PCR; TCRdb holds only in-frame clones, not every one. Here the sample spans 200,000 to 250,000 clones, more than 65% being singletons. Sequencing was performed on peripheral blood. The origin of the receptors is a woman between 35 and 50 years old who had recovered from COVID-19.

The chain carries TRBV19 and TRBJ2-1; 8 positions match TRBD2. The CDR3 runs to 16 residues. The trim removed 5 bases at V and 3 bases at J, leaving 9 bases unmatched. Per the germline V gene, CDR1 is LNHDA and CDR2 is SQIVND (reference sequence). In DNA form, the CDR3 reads TGTGCCAGTAGTGGTTCCGGGGGGGCCCTCTACAATGAGCAGTTCTTC. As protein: CASSGSGGALYNEQFF.

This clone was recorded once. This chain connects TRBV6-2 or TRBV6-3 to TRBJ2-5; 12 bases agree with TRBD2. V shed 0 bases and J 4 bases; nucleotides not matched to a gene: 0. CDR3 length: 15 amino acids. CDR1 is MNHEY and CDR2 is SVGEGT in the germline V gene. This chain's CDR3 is CASSYSTSGGETQYF. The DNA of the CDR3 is TGTGCCAGCAGTTACTCGACTAGCGGGGGAGAGACCCAGTACTTC.

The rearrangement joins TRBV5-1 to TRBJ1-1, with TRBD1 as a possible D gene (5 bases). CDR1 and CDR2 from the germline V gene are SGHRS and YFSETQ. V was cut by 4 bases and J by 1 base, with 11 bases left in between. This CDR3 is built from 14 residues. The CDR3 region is CASSRGQANTEAFF. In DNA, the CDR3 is TGCGCCAGCAGCCGTGGACAAGCGAACACTGAAGCTTTCTTT.

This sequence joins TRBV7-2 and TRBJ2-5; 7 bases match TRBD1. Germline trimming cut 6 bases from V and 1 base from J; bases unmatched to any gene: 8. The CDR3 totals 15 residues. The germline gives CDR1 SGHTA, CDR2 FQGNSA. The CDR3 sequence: CASSPLGGLQETQYF. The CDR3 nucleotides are TGTGCCAGCAGTCCACTAGGGGGCCTCCAAGAGACCCAGTACTTC.

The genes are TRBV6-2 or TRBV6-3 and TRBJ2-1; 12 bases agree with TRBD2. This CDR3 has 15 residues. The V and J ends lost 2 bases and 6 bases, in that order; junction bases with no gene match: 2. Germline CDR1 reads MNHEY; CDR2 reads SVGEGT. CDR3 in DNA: TGTGCCAGCAGTTACGGACTAGCGGGGTCCAATGAGCAGTTCTTC. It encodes CASSYGLAGSNEQFF.

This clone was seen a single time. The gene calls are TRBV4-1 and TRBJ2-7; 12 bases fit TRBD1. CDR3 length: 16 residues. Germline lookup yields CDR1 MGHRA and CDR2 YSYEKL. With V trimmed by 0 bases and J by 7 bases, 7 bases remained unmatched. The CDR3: CASSQELGTGGDEQYF. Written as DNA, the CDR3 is TGCGCCAGCAGCCAAGAGCTAGGGACAGGGGGCGATGAGCAGTACTTC.

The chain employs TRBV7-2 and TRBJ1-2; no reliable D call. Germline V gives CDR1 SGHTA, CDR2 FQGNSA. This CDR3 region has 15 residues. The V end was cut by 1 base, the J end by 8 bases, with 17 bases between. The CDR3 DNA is TGTGCCAGCAGCTTAGTCCCCGACGGCCTCGGGGGCTACACCTTC. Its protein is CASSLVPDGLGGYTF.

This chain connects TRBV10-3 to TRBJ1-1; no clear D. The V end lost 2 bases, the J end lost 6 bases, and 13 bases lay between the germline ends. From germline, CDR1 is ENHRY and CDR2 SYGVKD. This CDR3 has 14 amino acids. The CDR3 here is CAISEPLGSAEAFF. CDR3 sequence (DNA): TGTGCCATCAGTGAGCCTCTGGGGAGCGCTGAAGCTTTCTTT.

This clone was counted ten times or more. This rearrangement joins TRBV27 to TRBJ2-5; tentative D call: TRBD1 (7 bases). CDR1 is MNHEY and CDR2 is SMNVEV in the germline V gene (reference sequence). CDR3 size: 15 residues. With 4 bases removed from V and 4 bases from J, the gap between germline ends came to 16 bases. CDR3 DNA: TGTGCCAGCAGTTCAACGCGACAGGGAGGAGAGACCCAGTACTTC. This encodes CASSSTRQGGETQYF.

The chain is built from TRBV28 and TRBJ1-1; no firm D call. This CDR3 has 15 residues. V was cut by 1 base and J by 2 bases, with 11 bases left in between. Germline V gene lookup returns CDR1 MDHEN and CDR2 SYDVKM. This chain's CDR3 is CASSLSLSPNTEAFF. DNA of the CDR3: TGTGCCAGCAGTTTATCTTTGAGCCCAAACACTGAAGCTTTCTTT.

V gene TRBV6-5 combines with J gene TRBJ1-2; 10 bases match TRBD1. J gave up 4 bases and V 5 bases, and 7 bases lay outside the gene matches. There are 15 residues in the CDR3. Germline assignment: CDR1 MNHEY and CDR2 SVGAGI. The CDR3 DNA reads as TGTGCCAGCAGTCCAGGACAGGGGGTAGTCTATGGCTACACCTTC. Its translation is CASSPGQGVVYGYTF.

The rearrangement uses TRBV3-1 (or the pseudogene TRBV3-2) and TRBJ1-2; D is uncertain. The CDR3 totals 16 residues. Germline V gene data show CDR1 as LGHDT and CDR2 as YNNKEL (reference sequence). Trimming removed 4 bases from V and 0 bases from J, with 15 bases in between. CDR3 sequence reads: CASSPIPGTSNYGYTF. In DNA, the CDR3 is TGTGCCAGCAGCCCGATCCCGGGAACCTCTAACTATGGCTACACCTTC.

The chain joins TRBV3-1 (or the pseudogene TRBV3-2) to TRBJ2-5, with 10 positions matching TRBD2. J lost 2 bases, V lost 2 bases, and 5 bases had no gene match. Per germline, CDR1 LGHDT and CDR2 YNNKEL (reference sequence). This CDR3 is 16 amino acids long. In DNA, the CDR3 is TGTGCCAGCAGCCAAATGGCTAGCGGGGGACAAGAGACCCAGTACTTC. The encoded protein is CASSQMASGGQETQYF.

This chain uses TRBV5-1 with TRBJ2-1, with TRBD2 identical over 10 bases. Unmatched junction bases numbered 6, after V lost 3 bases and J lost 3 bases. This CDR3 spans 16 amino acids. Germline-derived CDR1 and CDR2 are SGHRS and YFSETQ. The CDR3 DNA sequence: TGCGCCAGCAGCTACGGTAGCGGGGGGCTCTACAATGAGCAGTTCTTC. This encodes CASSYGSGGLYNEQFF. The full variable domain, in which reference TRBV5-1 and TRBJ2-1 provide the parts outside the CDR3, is KAGVTQTPRYLIKTRGQQVTLSCSPISGHRSVSWYQQTPGQGLQFLFEYFSETQRNKGNFPGRFSGRQFSNSRSEMNVSTLELGDSALYLCASSYGSGGLYNEQFFGPGTRLTVL.

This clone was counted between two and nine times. CDR3 bases: TGTGCCAGCAGTCCCGAGGCCGGGGGGAACACCGGGGAGCTGTTTTTT. Protein product: CASSPEAGGNTGELFF. The V and J genes are TRBV2 and TRBJ2-2; perhaps TRBD2 as D (6 bases). This CDR3 is 16 amino acids long. Germline assignment: CDR1 SNHLY and CDR2 FYNNEI. V was shortened by 5 bases and J by 1 base, with 14 bases between the two germline ends. The complete variable domain, with remaining parts taken from reference TRBV2 and TRBJ2-2, reads EPEVTQTPSHQVTQMGQEVILRCVPISNHLYFYWYRQILGQKVEFLVSFYNNEISEKSEIFDDQFSVERPDGSNFTLKIRSTKLEDSAMYFCASSPEAGGNTGELFFGEGSRLTVL.

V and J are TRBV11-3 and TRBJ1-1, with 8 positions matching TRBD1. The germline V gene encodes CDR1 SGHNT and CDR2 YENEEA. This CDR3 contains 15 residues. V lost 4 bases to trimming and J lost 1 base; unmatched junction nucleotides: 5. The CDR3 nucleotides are TGTGCCAGCAGCTCAGGGGGCTCTCAGAACACTGAAGCTTTCTTT. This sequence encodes CASSSGGSQNTEAFF. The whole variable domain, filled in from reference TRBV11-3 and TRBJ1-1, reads EAGVVQSPRYKIIEKKQPVAFWCNPISGHNTLYWYLQNLGQGPELLIRYENEEAVDDSQLPKDRFSAERLKGVDSTLKIQPAELGDSAVYLCASSSGGSQNTEAFFGQGTRLTVV.

CDR3 sequence reads: CASSPRTDANYGYTF. The CDR3 bases are TGTGCCAGCAGTCCCAGGACAGACGCGAACTATGGCTACACCTTC. The V gene is TRBV27, the J gene TRBJ1-2; D is possibly TRBD1 (6 bases). CDR1 MNHEY and CDR2 SMNVEV come from the germline V gene (reference sequence). V was clipped by 5 bases and J by 2 bases, with 15 bases between them. The CDR3 totals 15 residues.

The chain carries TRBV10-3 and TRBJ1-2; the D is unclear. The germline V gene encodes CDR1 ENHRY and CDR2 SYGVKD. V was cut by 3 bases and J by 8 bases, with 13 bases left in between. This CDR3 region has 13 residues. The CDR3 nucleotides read TGTGCCATCAGTGAATCGGAGGGTGAGGGCTACACCTTC. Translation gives CAISESEGEGYTF.

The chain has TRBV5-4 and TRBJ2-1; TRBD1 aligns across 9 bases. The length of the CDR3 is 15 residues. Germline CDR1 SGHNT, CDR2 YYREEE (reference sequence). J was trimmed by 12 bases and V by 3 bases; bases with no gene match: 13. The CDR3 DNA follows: TGTGCCAGCAGCTCAACAGGGGGCCTAAGGGTTGGGCAGTTCTTC. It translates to CASSSTGGLRVGQFF.

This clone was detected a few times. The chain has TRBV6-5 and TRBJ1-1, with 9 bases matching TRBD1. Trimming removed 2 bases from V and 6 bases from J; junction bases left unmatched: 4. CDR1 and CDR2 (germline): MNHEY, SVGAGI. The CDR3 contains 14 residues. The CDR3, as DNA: TGTGCCAGCAGTTACGGGGACAGGGCCGCTGAAGCTTTCTTT. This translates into CASSYGDRAAEAFF.

For the CDR3, the DNA is TGCGCCAGCAGCTTGGCACCAGGGGACAAAAACATTCAGTACTTC. Its protein product is CASSLAPGDKNIQYF. The gene calls are TRBV5-1 and TRBJ2-4; D possibly corresponds to TRBD1 (6 bases). The CDR3 contains 15 residues. In germline, CDR1 is SGHRS, CDR2 YFSETQ. V shed 0 bases and J shed 3 bases, with 10 bases lying between them.

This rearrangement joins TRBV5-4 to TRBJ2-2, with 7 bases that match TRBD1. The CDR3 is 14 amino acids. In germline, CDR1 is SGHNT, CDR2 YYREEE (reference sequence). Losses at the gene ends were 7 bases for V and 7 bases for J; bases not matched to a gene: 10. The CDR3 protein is CASGLDRAIGELFF. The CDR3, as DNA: TGTGCCAGCGGATTAGACAGGGCGATCGGGGAGCTGTTTTTT.

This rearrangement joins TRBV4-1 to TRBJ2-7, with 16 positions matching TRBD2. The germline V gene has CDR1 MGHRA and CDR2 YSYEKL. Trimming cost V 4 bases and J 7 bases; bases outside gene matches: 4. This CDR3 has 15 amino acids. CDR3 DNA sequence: TGCGCCAGCAGCCCGGGGACTAGCGGGGGGGTAGAGCAGTACTTC. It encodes CASSPGTSGGVEQYF.

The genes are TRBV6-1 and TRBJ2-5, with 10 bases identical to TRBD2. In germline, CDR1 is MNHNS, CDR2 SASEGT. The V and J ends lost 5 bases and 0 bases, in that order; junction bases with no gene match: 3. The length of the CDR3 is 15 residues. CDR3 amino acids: CASSPTSGDQETQYF. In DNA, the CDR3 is TGTGCCAGCAGTCCAACTAGCGGGGACCAAGAGACCCAGTACTTC.

For the CDR3, the DNA is TGTGCCAGCAGCCAAGGGGGACCGGGGGGTAACATTCAGTACTTC. It encodes CASSQGGPGGNIQYF. This rearrangement joins TRBV3-1 (or the pseudogene TRBV3-2) to TRBJ2-4, with 7 bases matching TRBD2. Germline CDR1 and CDR2: LGHDT and YNNKEL (reference sequence). The CDR3 has 15 residues. J gave up 7 bases and V 1 base, and 7 bases lay outside the gene matches.

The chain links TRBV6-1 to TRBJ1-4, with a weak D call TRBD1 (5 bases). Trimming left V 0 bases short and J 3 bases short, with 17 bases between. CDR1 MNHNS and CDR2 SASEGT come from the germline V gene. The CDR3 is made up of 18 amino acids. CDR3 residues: CASSEAGYFDRPNEKLFF. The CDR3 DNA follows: TGTGCCAGCAGTGAAGCGGGGTATTTCGACAGACCTAATGAAAAACTGTTTTTT.

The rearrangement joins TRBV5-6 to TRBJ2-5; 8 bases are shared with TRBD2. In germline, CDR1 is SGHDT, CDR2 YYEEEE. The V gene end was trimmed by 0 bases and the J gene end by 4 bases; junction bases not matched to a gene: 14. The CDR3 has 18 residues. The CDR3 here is CASSLEVSGDTWGETQYF. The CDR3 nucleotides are TGTGCCAGCAGCTTGGAGGTTAGCGGGGACACGTGGGGAGAGACCCAGTACTTC.

As DNA, the CDR3 is TGTGCCAGCAGTTTAATGACCCTAGCGGACGTGACAGATACGCAGTATTTT. It yields the protein CASSLMTLADVTDTQYF. The chain is built from TRBV28 and TRBJ2-3; 7 positions match TRBD2. The germline gives CDR1 MDHEN, CDR2 SYDVKM. V gave up 2 bases and J gave up 3 bases; unmatched junction bases: 11. The CDR3 has 17 residues.